The clone carrying this T cell receptor (beta chain) came up many times. The antigen remains unidentified. TCRdb independently ran MiXCR on the reads; one entry per CDR3 protein. The repertoire holds about half a million distinct CDR3 sequences, with 30% to 40% as singletons. The data derive from a study of T cell repertoires in cytomegalovirus infection. For the study at large: Recently described HLA-C-restricted plus well-studied HLA-B-restricted CMV epitopes were used. Carrying CMV and the relevant HLA type showed in public TCR beta signatures.

The V gene lost 4 bases and the J gene lost 0 bases, with 7 bases spanning the gap. There are 13 residues in the CDR3. The germline CDR1 and CDR2 sequences are SGHTA and FQGNSA. Notes on the study in general: Across the ex vivo response, the dominant clonotypes were HLA-C-restricted CMV-specific TCR beta clonotypes. Adding up the frequency of public TCR beta families identified people who carried CMV plus the relevant HLA.

The specimen comprised cultured PBMCs, sampled from culture after CMV antigen stimulation. The receptor's source is a human donor in good health (CMV status not recorded). Some clones in this sample may be carry-over from other donors' samples. V gene TRBV7-2 combines with J gene TRBJ2-7; no firm D call. This CDR3 is CASSSWGSYEQYV. The CDR3 bases are TGTGCCAGCAGCTCCTGGGGCTCCTACGAGCAGTACGTC.